Below, 4 T cell receptor beta chains from the same sample are listed, as sequenced in a study of cytomegalovirus exposure and HLA in healthy donors. The study ran its PCR with 60 Vbeta and 13 Jbeta primers. The repertoire was sequenced with immunoSEQ multiplex PCR; TCRdb's copy has only in-frame clones and lacks some. The data hold roughly 250,000 clones, with approximately 84% observed a single time. The sample was PBMCs. These receptors all stem from a woman aged 40-49 years in good health and CMV-seropositive.

The V and J genes are TRBV30 and TRBJ1-1; 8 positions agree with TRBD1. This CDR3 comprises 15 residues. Germline CDR1 reads GTSNPN; CDR2 reads SVGIG (reference sequence). The V segment lost 1 base and the J segment 5 bases; nucleotides outside the gene matches: 9. The CDR3 is CAWSGQGALRTEAFF. CDR3 in DNA: TGTGCCTGGAGTGGGCAGGGGGCGCTGAGAACTGAAGCTTTCTTT.

V gene TRBV28 combines with J gene TRBJ1-1, with TRBD1 identical over 7 bases. The CDR3 is made up of 14 amino acids. Germline V CDR1 and CDR2: MDHEN, SYDVKM. Losses at the gene ends were 6 bases for V and 1 base for J; bases not matched to a gene: 5. The CDR3 DNA is TGTGCCAGCAGCGCGACAGGGCCGAACACTGAAGCTTTCTTT. Its protein product is CASSATGPNTEAFF. The whole variable domain, remainder taken from reference TRBV28 and TRBJ1-1, is DVKVTQSSRYLVKRTGEKVFLECVQDMDHENMFWYRQDPGLGLRLIYFSYDVKMKEKGDIPEGYSVSREKKERFSLILESASTNQTSMYLCASSATGPNTEAFFGQGTRLTVV.

The chain is built from TRBV5-1 and TRBJ2-7, with D unclear. Germline lookup yields CDR1 SGHRS and CDR2 YFSETQ. Trimming pared 0 bases from V and 5 bases from J, leaving 12 bases between. CDR3 length: 14 amino acids. CDR3 DNA: TGCGCCAGCAGCTTGGGTGATCGGTCTAACGAGCAGTACTTC. Translation: CASSLGDRSNEQYF.

This sequence joins TRBV6-5 and TRBJ1-1, with TRBD1 matching 9 bases. The CDR3 runs 14 residues. CDR1 and CDR2 from the germline V gene are MNHEY and SVGAGI. The junction had 6 bases not matched to a gene; V was cut back by 7 bases and J by 3 bases. The CDR3 loop reads CASTGQGPYTEAFF. The CDR3 DNA sequence: TGTGCCAGCACCGGACAGGGGCCGTACACTGAAGCTTTCTTT.